Below, 32 T cell receptor beta chains from the same sample are listed, as sequenced in a study of technical replicates of blood from a few donors. The table came from immunoSEQ multiplex PCR; TCRdb's copy has only in-frame clones and leaves some out. The sample includes some 77,000 clones, more than 85% seen only once; the top ten take about 0.36%. Sequenced: T cells isolated from PBMCs. These receptor sequences come from a human donor in good health.

This chain links TRBV18 with TRBJ1-2, with 9 bases that match TRBD1. CDR3 length: 18 residues. Germline V gives CDR1 KGHSH, CDR2 LQKENI. V gave up 3 bases and J gave up 4 bases; unmatched junction bases: 15. The CDR3 reads CASSPGASGDRVSYGYTF. The CDR3 DNA sequence: TGTGCCAGCTCACCCGGCGCCTCTGGGGACAGGGTTAGCTATGGCTACACCTTC.

This clone has just one count. V is TRBV21-1 and J is TRBJ1-5; TRBD1 is the table's D call, not checked against the DNA. TRBV21-1 is designated a pseudogene. The CDR3 extends over 17 amino acids. As DNA, the CDR3 is TGTGCCAGCAGCAAAGATTTAGGACAGATTAGCAATCAGCCCCAGCATTTT. Protein sequence: CASSKDLGQISNQPQHF.

The chain joins TRBV19 to TRBJ1-1, with D uncertain. Trimming left V 6 bases short and J 0 bases short, with 11 bases between. The length of the CDR3 is 14 residues. Germline V gene sequence: CDR1 LNHDA, CDR2 SQIVND (reference sequence). The CDR3 here is CASSGVEVNTEAFF. The CDR3 nucleotides read TGTGCCAGTAGCGGAGTAGAGGTGAACACTGAAGCTTTCTTT.

The chain is built from TRBV29-1 and TRBJ2-5; 7 bases match TRBD2. In germline, CDR1 is SQVTM, CDR2 ANQGSEA. V was clipped by 4 bases and J by 4 bases; unmatched bases: 6. CDR3 length: 13 amino acids. The CDR3 region has the DNA TGCAGCGTTGTCCTAGCGGTGGGAGAGACCCAGTACTTC. Translated: CSVVLAVGETQYF.

This clone has a single count. The chain couples TRBV30 to TRBJ1-2, with D unclear. V was trimmed by 6 bases and J by 2 bases, leaving 7 bases between them. There are 11 residues in the CDR3. CDR1 and CDR2 (germline): GTSNPN, SVGIG (reference sequence). DNA of the CDR3: TGTGCCTGTGGAGTAAACTATGGCTACACCTTC. This translates into CACGVNYGYTF.

This clone was seen just once. This chain connects TRBV7-2 to TRBJ2-3; 13 nucleotides align to TRBD2. The CDR3 totals 19 residues. V trimming: 6 bases; J trimming: 4 bases; junction bases outside the gene matches: 16. CDR1 and CDR2 from the germline V gene are SGHTA and FQGNSA. CDR3 DNA: TGTGCCAGCAGGCCGACTAGGACTAGCGGGAGTCCGGAGGCAGATACGCAGTATTTT. Amino acid sequence: CASRPTRTSGSPEADTQYF.

V usage is TRBV2 and J usage is TRBJ2-5; 9 positions match TRBD2. CDR1 and CDR2 from the germline V gene are SNHLY and FYNNEI. V gave up 2 bases and J gave up 6 bases; unmatched junction bases: 13. CDR3 size: 17 residues. CDR3 region: CASSERGFLAGAKTQYF. The CDR3 DNA follows: TGTGCCAGCAGTGAAAGAGGGTTTTTAGCGGGGGCCAAGACCCAGTACTTC.

This clone was observed once. The chain employs TRBV6-6 and TRBJ2-7; TRBD1 matches 7 bases. Germline assignment: CDR1 MNHNY and CDR2 SVGAGI (reference sequence). This CDR3 comprises 14 residues. V lost 2 bases to trimming and J lost 3 bases; unmatched junction nucleotides: 4. CDR3 loop: CASSYGDRYYEQYF. The CDR3, as DNA: TGTGCCAGCAGTTACGGGGACAGATACTACGAGCAGTACTTC.

V gene TRBV4-3 combines with J gene TRBJ2-1, with 7 nucleotides matching TRBD2. Germline assignment: CDR1 LGHNA and CDR2 YSLEER. Losses at the gene ends were 3 bases for V and 5 bases for J; bases not matched to a gene: 7. CDR3 length: 15 amino acids. CDR3: CASSHKQRGNNEQFF. As DNA, the CDR3 is TGCGCCAGCAGCCACAAGCAGCGGGGCAACAATGAGCAGTTCTTC.

The V gene is TRBV7-2, the J gene TRBJ2-2; 9 nucleotides match TRBD1. V gave up 0 bases and J gave up 3 bases; unmatched junction bases: 5. CDR1 is SGHTA, CDR2 FQGNSA, per germline. This CDR3 is 17 amino acids long. The CDR3 nucleotides read TGTGCCAGCAGCTTAGCCCCACAGGGGGCGGACACCGGGGAGCTGTTTTTT. It translates to CASSLAPQGADTGELFF.

This chain connects TRBV5-1 to TRBJ2-7; a weak D match, TRBD1 (6 bases). The length of the CDR3 is 13 residues. V gave up 3 bases and J gave up 4 bases, with 11 bases separating them. CDR1 and CDR2 (germline): SGHRS, YFSETQ. This CDR3 is CASSSGHTYEQYF. The CDR3 DNA reads TGCGCCAGCAGCTCGGGACACACTTACGAGCAGTACTTC.

The rearrangement uses TRBV25-1 and TRBJ2-7; 11 bases match TRBD1. CDR3 size: 15 residues. Germline-derived CDR1 and CDR2 are MGHDK and SYGVNS. V was pared by 6 bases and J by 3 bases, with 7 bases of the junction left unmatched. For the CDR3, the DNA is TGTGCCAGCAGCAGAAGGGGACAGGGGGGCTACGAGCAGTACTTC. Translating gives CASSRRGQGGYEQYF.

The V and J genes are TRBV2 and TRBJ2-2; TRBD2 matches at 13 bases. With V trimmed by 1 base and J by 15 bases, 11 bases remained unmatched. CDR1 and CDR2 (germline): SNHLY, FYNNEI. This CDR3 has 16 amino acids. The CDR3, as DNA: TGTGCCAGCAGTGAAGAATTAGGACTAGCGGGAGTTATAGTGTTTTTT. Amino acid sequence: CASSEELGLAGVIVFF.

The sample holds one count of this clone. The chain links TRBV6-5 to TRBJ2-3; weak D call: TRBD2 (6 bases). Germline CDR1 reads MNHEY; CDR2 reads SVGAGI. The CDR3 length is 12 residues. V lost 6 bases and J 6 bases, leaving 10 bases between the germline ends. CDR3 sequence (DNA): TGTGCCAGCAGGCGGGATGGGGATACGCAGTATTTT. Residues: CASRRDGDTQYF.

This chain uses TRBV5-1 with TRBJ2-7; 11 nucleotides match TRBD2. The trim removed 3 bases at V and 2 bases at J, leaving 4 bases unmatched. The germline gives CDR1 SGHRS, CDR2 YFSETQ. The length of the CDR3 is 15 residues. The CDR3 nucleotides are TGCGCCAGCAGCTCGGGACTAGCGGCTACCTACGAGCAGTACTTC. It specifies CASSSGLAATYEQYF.

CDR3: CASTGGAETQYF. The CDR3 DNA follows: TGTGCCAGCACAGGGGGCGCGGAGACCCAGTACTTC. This chain uses TRBV7-9 with TRBJ2-5; TRBD1 matches 8 bases. V was pared by 7 bases and J by 5 bases, with 3 bases of the junction left unmatched. This CDR3 contains 12 residues. CDR1 SEHNR and CDR2 FQNEAQ come from the germline V gene (reference sequence).

V is TRBV7-3 and J is TRBJ2-2; maybe TRBD2 (6 bases). This CDR3 contains 13 residues. Germline CDR1 is SGHTA and CDR2 is FQGTGA. The V end lost 0 bases, the J end lost 12 bases, and 11 bases lay between the germline ends. The CDR3 DNA follows: TGTGCCAGCAGCTTAACGTTTCGGGAGAAGCTGTTTTTT. This encodes CASSLTFREKLFF.

This chain uses TRBV29-1 with TRBJ2-3, with 9 bases fitting TRBD1. Trimming cost V 4 bases and J 2 bases; bases outside gene matches: 10. The length of the CDR3 is 16 residues. Germline CDR1 SQVTM, CDR2 ANQGSEA. The CDR3 loop is CSVGYTRDRATDTQYF. CDR3 coding DNA: TGCAGCGTTGGGTACACCCGGGACAGGGCCACAGATACGCAGTATTTT.

This rearrangement joins TRBV28 to TRBJ1-2; possible D gene TRBD1, 5 bases. Germline V gene data show CDR1 as MDHEN and CDR2 as SYDVKM. The CDR3 is 16 amino acids. V was cut by 6 bases and J by 4 bases, with 21 bases left in between. CDR3 amino acids: CASSTHQTGPPYGYTF. The CDR3 DNA is TGTGCCAGCAGCACTCATCAAACAGGCCCCCCCTATGGCTACACCTTC.

The chain is built from TRBV19 and TRBJ2-7; D is uncertain. The CDR3 is 13 residues long. The V gene lost 5 bases and the J gene lost 7 bases, with 15 bases spanning the gap. CDR1 and CDR2 from the germline V gene are LNHDA and SQIVND (reference sequence). The chain's CDR3 is CASSLSSLNEQYF. The CDR3 region has the DNA TGTGCCAGTAGTCTTTCTTCGCTAAATGAGCAGTACTTC. Combining the CDR3 with reference TRBV19 and TRBJ2-7 gives the whole variable domain DGGITQSPKYLFRKEGQNVTLSCEQNLNHDAMYWYRQDPGQGLRLIYYSQIVNDFQKGDIAEGYSVSREKKESFPLTVTSAQKNPTAFYLCASSLSSLNEQYFGPGTRLTVT.

This clone was observed a single time. The CDR3 coding sequence is TGTGCCAGCAGCCAAGATACGGGGGGCCTTATACGCGAGCAGTACTTC. Its translation is CASSQDTGGLIREQYF. The chain uses TRBV4-2 and TRBJ2-7, with a possible D match to TRBD2 (7 bases). The germline V gene has CDR1 LGHNA and CDR2 YNFKEQ. V lost 0 bases and J 6 bases, leaving 18 bases between the germline ends. The CDR3 consists of 16 residues.

The rearrangement links TRBV6-5 to TRBJ2-7, with TRBD1 identical over 10 bases. The CDR3 extends over 14 amino acids. J lost 6 bases, V lost 11 bases, and 13 bases had no gene match. Germline CDR1 reads MNHEY; CDR2 reads SVGAGI. Here the CDR3 DNA reads TGTGCCTCGTTCACCGGGACAGGGGTCGGCGAGCAGTACTTC. The encoded protein is CASFTGTGVGEQYF.

The rearrangement joins TRBV28 to TRBJ1-1; TRBD1 is a possible D gene (5 bases). The germline V gene encodes CDR1 MDHEN and CDR2 SYDVKM. V lost 8 bases, J lost 6 bases, and 16 bases lay in between. The CDR3 runs to 13 residues. CDR3 amino acids: CASGWGGSPEAFF. The CDR3, as DNA: TGTGCCAGCGGGTGGGGGGGGAGCCCTGAAGCTTTCTTT. Based on the CDR3 plus reference TRBV28 and TRBJ1-1, the full variable domain is DVKVTQSSRYLVKRTGEKVFLECVQDMDHENMFWYRQDPGLGLRLIYFSYDVKMKEKGDIPEGYSVSREKKERFSLILESASTNQTSMYLCASGWGGSPEAFFGQGTRLTVV.

The chain is built from TRBV28 and TRBJ2-7, with 12 bases aligning to TRBD2. This CDR3 is built from 17 residues. From germline, CDR1 is MDHEN and CDR2 SYDVKM. V lost 3 bases, J lost 4 bases, and 10 bases stayed unmatched. The CDR3 reads CASSFASGRAFTYEQYF. The CDR3 DNA reads as TGTGCCAGCAGTTTCGCTAGCGGGAGGGCCTTCACTTACGAGCAGTACTTC. Variable domain in full (rest from reference TRBV28 and TRBJ2-7): DVKVTQSSRYLVKRTGEKVFLECVQDMDHENMFWYRQDPGLGLRLIYFSYDVKMKEKGDIPEGYSVSREKKERFSLILESASTNQTSMYLCASSFASGRAFTYEQYFGPGTRLTVT.

The rearrangement uses TRBV4-3 and TRBJ2-2; TRBD1 is a possible D gene (6 bases). The CDR3 loop spans 15 amino acids. V was clipped by 2 bases and J by 8 bases, with 15 bases between them. Germline CDR1 reads LGHNA; CDR2 reads YSLEER. CDR3 in amino acids: CASSQWGPGTGELFF. CDR3 nucleotide sequence: TGCGCCAGCAGCCAATGGGGCCCTGGGACAGGGGAGCTGTTTTTT.

This clone was picked up one time. The chain links TRBV30 to TRBJ1-4; D might be TRBD1 (5 bases). With 5 bases removed from V and 3 bases from J, the gap between germline ends came to 13 bases. The CDR3 has 14 residues. Looked up from germline, CDR1 is GTSNPN and CDR2 is SVGIG (reference sequence). CDR3 bases: TGTGCCTGGGGCCTTGGGGGGGCTAATGAAAAACTGTTTTTT. Its protein product is CAWGLGGANEKLFF.

The rearrangement uses TRBV10-1 and TRBJ1-5; 7 nucleotides align to TRBD1. CDR1 is WNHNN, CDR2 SYGVQD, per germline (reference sequence). The junction had 4 bases not matched to a gene; V was cut back by 7 bases and J by 7 bases. This CDR3 has 12 amino acids. This CDR3 is CASKRDRQPQHF. The CDR3 nucleotides read TGCGCCAGCAAAAGGGACAGACAGCCCCAGCATTTT.

This clone was counted a single time. The gene calls are TRBV29-1 and TRBJ2-7, with TRBD1 identical over 9 bases. The CDR3 contains 16 residues. Trimming at V came to 7 bases and at J to 2 bases, leaving 15 bases not matched to a gene. Germline V gene sequence: CDR1 SQVTM, CDR2 ANQGSEA. CDR3 nucleotides: TGCAGCGCAGAAGGAGACGGGACAGGGTACCCCTACGAGCAGTACTTC. Translated, it gives CSAEGDGTGYPYEQYF.

The chain carries TRBV5-6 and TRBJ2-2; a weak D match, TRBD1 (6 bases). The CDR3 loop spans 17 amino acids. V gave up 1 base and J gave up 2 bases, with 15 bases separating them. The germline CDR1 and CDR2 sequences are SGHDT and YYEEEE. The DNA of the CDR3 is TGTGCCAGCAGCTTGAACAGGGCTCCTCCAAACACCGGGGAGCTGTTTTTT. As protein: CASSLNRAPPNTGELFF. The complete variable domain, with remaining parts taken from reference TRBV5-6 and TRBJ2-2, reads DAGVTQSPTHLIKTRGQQVTLRCSPKSGHDTVSWYQQALGQGPQFIFQYYEEEERQRGNFPDRFSGHQFPNYSSELNVNALLLGDSALYLCASSLNRAPPNTGELFFGEGSRLTVL.

The V call is TRBV4-3, the J call TRBJ2-1; a possible D gene is TRBD1 (7 bases). Trimming removed 3 bases from V and 6 bases from J, with 15 bases in between. The CDR3 sequence is 15 residues long. The germline V gene encodes CDR1 LGHNA and CDR2 YSLEER. The CDR3 region has the DNA TGCGCCAGCAGCCACCCAGGGGGGTTGGTCAATGAGCAGTTCTTC. Protein sequence: CASSHPGGLVNEQFF.

The rearrangement links TRBV15 to TRBJ1-5; 9 bases are a match to TRBD1. V lost 5 bases, J lost 0 bases, and 2 bases stayed unmatched. The CDR3 runs to 15 residues. Germline lookup yields CDR1 LNHNV and CDR2 YYDKDF (reference sequence). The chain's CDR3 is CATSWDRVSNQPQHF. In nucleotides, the CDR3 is TGTGCCACCAGCTGGGACAGGGTTAGCAATCAGCCCCAGCATTTT. The whole variable domain, remainder taken from reference TRBV15 and TRBJ1-5, is DAMVIQNPRYQVTQFGKPVTLSCSQTLNHNVMYWYQQKSSQAPKLLFHYYDKDFNNEADTPDNFQSRRPNTSFCFLDIRSPGLGDTAMYLCATSWDRVSNQPQHFGDGTRLSIL.

The chain has TRBV4-3 and TRBJ1-2, with 7 nucleotides matching TRBD1. This CDR3 has 15 amino acids. Germline V gives CDR1 LGHNA, CDR2 YSLEER. V dropped 0 bases and J dropped 5; count of bases not matched to a gene: 6. The CDR3 coding sequence is TGCGCCAGCAGCCAAGAGGACAGGTCTAGATATGGCTACACCTTC. The encoded protein is CASSQEDRSRYGYTF.